The text below deals with one TCR beta chain. Its specificity is not known. This sample stems from a study of beta chain features in type 1 diabetes. Looking at the study overall: The number of sorted cells examined across all samples was some 99 million.

All of the isolated RNA was reverse transcribed, so expressed TCRB transcripts were sequenced. The repertoire was sequenced with immunoSEQ multiplex PCR; TCRdb's copy has only in-frame clones and lacks some. The sample yields under 200,000 clones, 10% seen once. Trimming pared 3 bases from V and 1 base from J, leaving 10 bases between. The CDR3 is made up of 15 amino acids. Germline values: CDR1 KGHSH, CDR2 LQKENI. Whole-study findings and limits: Among all four CD4+ subsets, Type 1 diabetes patients had TCRB CDR3s that were moderately but significantly shorter. PCR might favor shorter templates, but any such skew would affect patients and controls equally.

The sequence was obtained from a man aged 30 to 39 with type 1 diabetes. V usage is TRBV18 and J usage is TRBJ1-5; possibly TRBD1 for D (5 bases). Sequenced material: central memory CD4+ T cells from blood. The CDR3 region has the DNA TGTGCCAGCTCACCTTCAGGGAACAGCAATCAGCCCCAGCATTTT. Its translation: CASSPSGNSNQPQHF.